The entry that follows covers one TCR beta chain sequence. The record originates from a study of control samples from healthy donors and cancer patients. The CDR3 consists of 14 residues. V gave up 8 bases and J gave up 8 bases, with 18 bases separating them. CDR1 and CDR2 from the germline V gene are KGHSH and LQKENI. Clones were read by immunoSEQ multiplex PCR, and TCRdb kept only the in-frame ones, dropping some. The data show 150,000 to 200,000 clones, just over 85% seen once. The receptor was isolated from a man younger than 35 in good health. Sequenced material: blood. The rearrangement links TRBV18 to TRBJ1-4; the D is unclear. The CDR3 loop is CASRRESVGEKLFF. CDR3 DNA: TGTGCCAGCAGGCGCGAGTCCGTCGGGGAAAAACTGTTTTTT. The whole variable domain, filled in from reference TRBV18 and TRBJ1-4, reads NAGVMQNPRHLVRRRGQEARLRCSPMKGHSHVYWYRQLPEEGLKFMVYLQKENIIDESGMPKERFSAEFPKEGPSILRIQQVVRGDSAAYFCASRRESVGEKLFFGSGTQLSVL.